The 12 T cell receptor beta chains listed next were all sequenced from one sample in a study of blood T cell repertoires in COVID-19. The table came from immunoSEQ multiplex PCR; TCRdb's copy has only in-frame clones and leaves some out. Here the sample spans approximately 190,000 clones, roughly four fifths being singletons. What was sequenced was peripheral blood. Receptors were obtained from a man younger than 40 with active or convalescent COVID-19.

The rearrangement links TRBV5-1 to TRBJ2-3, with D perhaps matching TRBD2 (7 bases). Trimming removed 5 bases from V and 9 bases from J, with 19 bases in between. The CDR3 consists of 14 residues. Germline loops: CDR1 SGHRS, CDR2 YFSETQ. The CDR3 nucleotides read TGCGCCAGCAGTGTAGAGGGGGGGCCGGCCACGCAGTATTTT. Translation gives CASSVEGGPATQYF.

This sequence joins TRBV6-6 and TRBJ2-7, with 7 nucleotides matching TRBD1. This CDR3 spans 14 amino acids. Germline trimming cut 5 bases from V and 0 bases from J; bases unmatched to any gene: 4. CDR1 and CDR2 from the germline V gene are MNHNY and SVGAGI (reference sequence). CDR3 nucleotide sequence: TGTGCCAGCAGTCCCCGACAGGGCTCCTACGAGCAGTACTTC. Its protein is CASSPRQGSYEQYF.

The chain links TRBV28 to TRBJ2-1; D perhaps matches TRBD1 (5 bases). The germline CDR1 and CDR2 sequences are MDHEN and SYDVKM. Trimming removed 5 bases at V and 9 bases at J, with 11 bases between. This CDR3 is 12 amino acids long. The CDR3 protein is CASSLRGGEQFF. The DNA for the CDR3 is TGTGCCAGCAGTCTAAGGGGTGGTGAGCAGTTCTTC.

V usage is TRBV30 and J usage is TRBJ1-6; 7 bases map to TRBD1. The CDR3 is made up of 18 amino acids. With 0 bases clipped from V and 5 bases from J, the junction kept 13 bases outside the gene matches. Germline assignment: CDR1 GTSNPN and CDR2 SVGIG (reference sequence). CDR3 residues: CAWSVRYQPGQNNSPLHF. The CDR3 region has the DNA TGTGCCTGGAGTGTACGGTACCAGCCGGGACAGAATAATTCACCCCTCCACTTT.

This clone was observed a handful of times. The CDR3 DNA reads as TGTGCCAGCACTTGGACTAGCGTCACCGAGCAGTACGTC. Protein product: CASTWTSVTEQYV. The V gene is TRBV2, the J gene TRBJ2-7, with TRBD2 matching over 9 bases. V shed 7 bases, J shed 6 bases, and the junction held 7 bases outside the gene matches. This CDR3 spans 13 amino acids. Germline CDR1 is SNHLY and CDR2 is FYNNEI.

The V gene is TRBV25-1, the J gene TRBJ1-2; D is uncertain. Germline V gives CDR1 MGHDK, CDR2 SYGVNS. The ends were cut back, 8 bases at V and 5 bases at J, with 15 bases in the middle. The CDR3 consists of 13 residues. Here the CDR3 reads CASQSATGYGYTF. The CDR3 bases are TGTGCCAGCCAGTCGGCGACGGGGTATGGCTACACCTTC.

This sequence joins TRBV7-2 and TRBJ1-1, with a weak D call TRBD1 (6 bases). V lost 5 bases and J lost 4, with 11 bases in between. Germline V lookup: CDR1 SGHTA, CDR2 FQGNSA. This CDR3 comprises 13 residues. CDR3 loop: CASSITGITEAFF. The CDR3, as DNA: TGTGCCAGCAGCATTACAGGGATCACTGAAGCTTTCTTT.

V is TRBV7-2 and J is TRBJ1-2; TRBD1 agrees at 7 bases. The germline V gene has CDR1 SGHTA and CDR2 FQGNSA. After removal of 0 bases from V and 6 bases from J, the junction contained 4 bases not matched to a gene. CDR3 size: 14 residues. The DNA of the CDR3 is TGTGCCAGCAGCTTAGCGAACGACAGGGATGGCTACACCTTC. Its translation: CASSLANDRDGYTF.

V usage is TRBV4-1 and J usage is TRBJ1-1; 7 bases are a match to TRBD1. J gave up 6 bases and V 4 bases, and 8 bases lay outside the gene matches. Germline assignment: CDR1 MGHRA and CDR2 YSYEKL. The CDR3 is 14 residues long. DNA of the CDR3: TGCGCCAGCAGCCCATTTACAGGGGACGCTGAAGCTTTCTTT. Amino acids: CASSPFTGDAEAFF.

The chain carries TRBV19 and TRBJ1-1; D uncertain. Germline CDR1 reads LNHDA; CDR2 reads SQIVND (reference sequence). The CDR3 has 15 amino acids. V gave up 4 bases and J gave up 0 bases, with 12 bases separating them. The CDR3 loop is CASSKAQVLNTEAFF. The CDR3 region has the DNA TGTGCCAGTAGTAAAGCCCAGGTTTTGAACACTGAAGCTTTCTTT.

This rearrangement joins TRBV7-9 to TRBJ1-1; D may be TRBD1 (6 bases). The V gene's germline CDR1 is SEHNR and CDR2 FQNEAQ (reference sequence). The CDR3 extends over 15 amino acids. Between the trimmed V and J ends, which lost 5 bases and 7 bases, there was a span of 20 bases. The CDR3 here is CASSPPRGRGGEAFF. The CDR3, as DNA: TGTGCCAGCAGCCCTCCGAGGGGGAGGGGGGGTGAAGCTTTCTTT.

The count of this clone is one. V usage is TRBV7-3 and J usage is TRBJ2-3, with D maybe TRBD2 (6 bases). The CDR3 extends over 15 amino acids. CDR1 SGHTA and CDR2 FQGTGA come from the germline V gene. The V and J ends lost 4 bases and 1 base respectively, with 12 bases between them. The CDR3 nucleotides are TGTGCCAGCAGCTCAGGATGGGGGGGCACAGATACGCAGTATTTT. Its protein product is CASSSGWGGTDTQYF.